This paragraph covers one TCR beta chain sequence. The clone's antigen remains unknown. No much larger clonotype is one base removed from it; base qualities were not supplied. The sample comes from a study of blood T cell repertoires in COVID-19 (TCRdb year 2020). For the wider study: Samples from collaborators originated in the United States, Italy and Spain and spanned both the acute and convalescent phases of COVID-19. Where available, HLA class I and class II types were obtained from metadata supplied by the sample provider rather than from assay-based typing. A freely available public database, intended as a resource for researchers studying the immune response to SARS-CoV-2, is where the repertoires were released. Deeply sampled blood TCRbeta repertoires from subjects exposed to, actively infected with, or recovered from COVID-19 were included in the dataset. Samples were obtained from the ongoing ImmuneRACE study (first 160 participants) and from over a thousand subjects provided by 6 global collaborators. The material from the prospective study consisted of cDNA or gDNA derived from T cells, B-cell-depleted T cells, or PBMCs. Nearly every sample came with metadata listing a de-identified subject ID, COVID-19 status, age in years and sex.

Study-wide conclusions, independent of this receptor: The amount of clinical and demographic metadata varied by source and participant and was provided uncurated.

The CDR3, from cysteine to phenylalanine, totals 15 residues. The kept DNA is CDR3 alone, 45 bases in frame from the first base. Reading the germline V gene (reference sequence) gives CDR1 LNHDA and CDR2 SQIVND. V is clipped by 1 base and J by 9 bases, and the sequence between their germline boundaries is 16 bases long. The immunoSEQ Assay, a bias-controlled multiplex PCR, was used to amplify TCRbeta CDR3 regions from genomic DNA. From the authors' description of their analysis: The number of nucleated cells in each sample was estimated by amplification of reference gene primers within the assay. To quantify the absolute abundance of each unique TCRbeta CDR3 rearrangement, sequence reads were collapsed and filtered. For each sample, productive Simpson clonality was calculated as the square root of Simpson's diversity index across productive rearrangements. The table was pulled from immuneACCESS by TCRdb, which kept in-frame rearrangements only. Such tables lose some clones; where checked, under half of the loss comes from unresolved V genes, and the rest has no known cause. For V, J and clone size, that table is used; D and trimming come from the DNA. The sample table contains 95,000 or so clones; only one count was recorded for less than 85% of them. The ten largest clones add up to nearly 25% of the sample.

Collaborating institutions collected whole blood in K2EDTA tubes following their own protocols. For TCRbeta analysis, collaborators shipped samples in one of three forms: frozen whole blood, isolated PBMCs, or DNA extracted from either of those sample types. The sequencing sample was made of peripheral blood. The sequence was collected from a human donor in a cohort sampled during active COVID-19. The chain is assembled from TRBV19 and TRBJ2-1, with TRBD1 perhaps the D gene, on 5 matching bases. The nucleotide sequence is TGTGCCAGTAGTATAGTCCCAGGGTCTAGGGGTGAGCAGTTCTTC. The encoded protein is CASSIVPGSRGEQFF.